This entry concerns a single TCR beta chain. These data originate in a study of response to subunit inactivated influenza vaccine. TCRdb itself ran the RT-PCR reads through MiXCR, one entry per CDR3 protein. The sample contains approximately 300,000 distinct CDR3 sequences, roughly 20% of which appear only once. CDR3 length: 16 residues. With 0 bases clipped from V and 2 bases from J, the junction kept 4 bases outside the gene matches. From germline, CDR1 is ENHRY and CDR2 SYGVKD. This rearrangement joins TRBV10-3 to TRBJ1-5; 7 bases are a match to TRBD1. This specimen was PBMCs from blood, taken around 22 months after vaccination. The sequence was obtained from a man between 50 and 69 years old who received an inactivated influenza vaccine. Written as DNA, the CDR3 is TGTGCCATCAGTGAGTCTGCAGGGGGTGGCAATCAGCCCCAGCATTTT. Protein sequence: CAISESAGGGNQPQHF.